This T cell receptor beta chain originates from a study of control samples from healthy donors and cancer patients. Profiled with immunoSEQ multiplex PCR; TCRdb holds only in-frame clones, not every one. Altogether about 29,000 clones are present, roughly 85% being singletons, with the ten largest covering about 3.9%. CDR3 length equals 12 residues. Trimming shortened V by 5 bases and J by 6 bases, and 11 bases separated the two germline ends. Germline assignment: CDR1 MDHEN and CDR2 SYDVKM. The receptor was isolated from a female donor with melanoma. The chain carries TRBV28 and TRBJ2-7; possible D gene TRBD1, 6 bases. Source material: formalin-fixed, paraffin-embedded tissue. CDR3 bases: TGTGCCAGCAGTACACAGGGTTTCGAGCAGTACTTC. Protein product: CASSTQGFEQYF.